The 9 T cell receptor beta chains below come from one sample, sequenced in a study of response to subunit inactivated influenza vaccine. Using its own MiXCR run on the RT-PCR reads, TCRdb lists one record per CDR3 protein. The table shows more than 450,000 distinct CDR3 sequences, with roughly 12% occurring only once. The same data also went into a second study, on T cells expressing NK-cell markers. From that report: It was by 5'RACE template switching with UMIs that TCR beta cDNA was made.

The sequences come from PBMCs from blood, collected on the day of vaccination. The receptors originated from a man aged 50 to 60 who received an inactivated influenza vaccine.

The genes are TRBV6-1 and TRBJ1-4; possibly TRBD1 for D (6 bases). Germline V gene data show CDR1 as MNHNS and CDR2 as SASEGT. The CDR3 has 15 residues. V was shortened by 5 bases and J by 4 bases, with 14 bases between the two germline ends. Written as DNA, the CDR3 is TGTGCCAGCAGTAAAGTCCAGGGGATTAATGAAAAACTGTTTTTT. Protein: CASSKVQGINEKLFF.

This clonotype has only a few counts. The chain employs TRBV7-9 and TRBJ2-7; D is unresolved. V lost 4 bases, J lost 6 bases, and 10 bases lay in between. CDR3 size: 12 residues. CDR1 is SEHNR and CDR2 is FQNEAQ in the germline V gene (reference sequence). CDR3 sequence reads: CASSSTDREQYF. In DNA form, the CDR3 reads TGTGCCAGCAGCTCCACCGATCGCGAGCAGTACTTC.

The V gene is TRBV5-1, the J gene TRBJ2-1; D perhaps matches TRBD2 (5 bases). V was pared by 4 bases and J by 6 bases, with 14 bases between. The CDR3 contains 14 residues. Germline CDR1 and CDR2: SGHRS and YFSETQ. In DNA, the CDR3 is TGCGCCAGCAGCCCCGAGAGGGCTTCCAATGAGCAGTTCTTC. It encodes CASSPERASNEQFF.

This clonotype has ten or more counts. Mismatch with germline at one junction end may stem from a read error. The CDR3 DNA reads as TGCGCCAGCACCTTGGGGGACAGGGTAGGAGATACGCAGTATTTT. This gives the protein CASTLGDRVGDTQYF. V usage is TRBV5-1 and J usage is TRBJ2-3; 9 bases agree with TRBD1. This CDR3 comprises 15 residues. Germline CDR1 reads SGHRS; CDR2 reads YFSETQ.

The chain uses TRBV5-5 and TRBJ1-1; D possibly corresponds to TRBD1 (6 bases). Trimming removed 4 bases from V and 2 bases from J, with 15 bases in between. Germline values: CDR1 SGHKS, CDR2 YYEKEE (reference sequence). The CDR3 is 15 amino acids. CDR3 DNA: TGTGCCAGCAGCGGTCCATTTGGGGGCAACACTGAAGCTTTCTTT. Its protein product is CASSGPFGGNTEAFF.

The rearrangement links TRBV28 to TRBJ1-5, with D unclear. CDR1 is MDHEN and CDR2 is SYDVKM in the germline V gene. This CDR3 region has 12 residues. Deletions cut 5 bases from V and 6 bases from J, with 8 bases between. This CDR3 is CASSNSGQPQHF. The CDR3 coding sequence is TGTGCCAGCAGTAACTCTGGTCAGCCCCAGCATTTT.

A few counts support this clonotype. CDR3 in amino acids: CATSRGTGVSSYEQYF. CDR3 bases: TGTGCCACCAGCAGAGGGACGGGGGTGAGCTCCTACGAGCAGTACTTC. This chain links TRBV15 with TRBJ2-7; a weak D match, TRBD2 (6 bases). Germline-derived CDR1 and CDR2 are LNHNV and YYDKDF (reference sequence). The length of the CDR3 is 16 residues. The V end was cut by 1 base, the J end by 0 bases, with 13 bases between.

This rearrangement joins TRBV28 to TRBJ2-7; 8 nucleotides match TRBD1. Looked up from germline, CDR1 is MDHEN and CDR2 is SYDVKM. Trimming removed 3 bases from V and 3 bases from J; junction bases left unmatched: 10. This CDR3 has 16 amino acids. CDR3 DNA sequence: TGTGCCAGCAGTTTTGGGGGAAGGACAGGGTACTACGAGCAGTACTTC. It is translated as CASSFGGRTGYYEQYF.

J is TRBJ2-3 and V is TRBV28; TRBD2 matches 12 bases. The CDR3 spans 17 residues. V dropped 6 bases and J dropped 5; count of bases not matched to a gene: 12. Germline lookup yields CDR1 MDHEN and CDR2 SYDVKM. This CDR3 is CASSSLAGGWRKDTQYF. CDR3 bases: TGTGCCAGCAGCTCCCTAGCGGGAGGGTGGAGGAAAGATACGCAGTATTTT.